This entry describes one TCR beta chain. These data come from a study of blood T cell repertoires in COVID-19. Germline lookup yields CDR1 SGHTS and CDR2 YDEGEE. CDR3 size: 12 residues. The V segment lost 10 bases and the J segment 7 bases; nucleotides outside the gene matches: 7. The assay was immunoSEQ multiplex PCR, and TCRdb's table has in-frame clones only and misses some. The sample records approximately 250,000 clones, roughly four fifths being singletons. The chain uses TRBV5-8 and TRBJ1-5; 8 bases align to TRBD1. The TCR comes from a middle-aged man with acute or convalescent COVID-19. Sequencing used peripheral blood. This CDR3 is CAGQGAWQPQHF. CDR3 DNA sequence: TGTGCCGGCCAGGGGGCTTGGCAGCCCCAGCATTTT. Full variable domain (remainder filled in from reference TRBV5-8 and TRBJ1-5): EAGVTQSPTHLIKTRGQQATLRCSPISGHTSVYWYQQALGLGLQFLLWYDEGEERNRGNFPPRFSGRQFPNYSSELNVNALELEDSALYLCAGQGAWQPQHFGDGTRLSIL.